Sequencing of this T cell receptor beta chain was carried out in a study of control samples from healthy donors and cancer patients. V lost 3 bases and J lost 3, with 9 bases in between. Germline CDR1 and CDR2: MNHEY and SMNVEV (reference sequence). This CDR3 has 13 amino acids. Data came from immunoSEQ multiplex PCR; TCRdb stores just in-frame clones and leaves some out. The sample has about 180,000 clones; approximately 92% are singletons. What was sequenced was blood. The chain joins TRBV27 to TRBJ2-7, with no clear D. The receptor's source is a young man in good health. This chain's CDR3 is CASSFGSVYEQYF. Here the CDR3 DNA reads TGTGCCAGCAGTTTCGGCAGTGTCTACGAGCAGTACTTC.